This T cell receptor (beta chain) was observed in a study of T cell changes during pregnancy in multiple sclerosis. The CDR3 extends over 12 amino acids. Trimming cost V 5 bases and J 11 bases; bases outside gene matches: 5. Germline CDR1 reads MNHEY; CDR2 reads SVGAGI. The protocol was immunoSEQ multiplex PCR, while the TCRdb copy is restricted to in-frame clones and leaves out a portion. The repertoire holds about 80,000 clones, with around 90% as singletons. This clonotype originated in a female donor with multiple sclerosis, enrolled in a pregnancy study. The source material was peripheral blood, sampled before pregnancy. V and J are TRBV6-5 and TRBJ1-1, with 10 bases identical to TRBD1. In nucleotides, the CDR3 is TGTGCCAGCAGTAGGACAGGGGGTGACGCTTTCTTT. This translates into CASSRTGGDAFF.